Listed here is a single T cell receptor (beta chain). What it recognizes is unknown. This sample stems from a study of cytomegalovirus exposure and HLA in healthy donors. Study observations and caveats: As a later analysis revealed, most CMV-associated TCR beta chains appeared HLA-restricted. Researchers catalogued approximately 170 TCR beta chains as cytomegalovirus-associated. It was assumed in the presence/absence analyses that sequencing depth was roughly uniform across donors.

Primers: 60 Vbeta forward and 13 Jbeta reverse. Clones were read by immunoSEQ multiplex PCR, and TCRdb kept only the in-frame ones, dropping some. The data contain 120,000 to 150,000 clones, roughly three quarters of them seen just once; the ten biggest clones take up around 7%. The germline CDR1 and CDR2 sequences are SGHRS and YFSETQ. This CDR3 has 16 amino acids. The V segment lost 0 bases and the J segment 3 bases; nucleotides outside the gene matches: 7. Sequencing was carried out using PBMCs. The chain carries TRBV5-1 and TRBJ2-7; 9 bases are a match to TRBD1. The clonotype comes from a woman between 40 and 50 years old in good health and CMV-seropositive. This chain's CDR3 is CASSLGATGGFYEQYF. The CDR3 region has the DNA TGCGCCAGCAGCTTGGGGGCCACAGGGGGCTTCTACGAGCAGTACTTC.